What follows is one T cell receptor (beta chain) and its context. Its target antigen remains unknown. Base qualities are not provided; no much larger clone lies one nucleotide away. The same CDR3 is also encoded by other DNA sequences in this sample. V was cut back by 1 base and J by 3 bases, leaving a gap of 6 bases between them. Looking up the germline V gene (reference sequence) yields CDR1 LGHDT and CDR2 YNNKEL. The CDR3 goes from the cysteine to the phenylalanine over 13 residues. The DNA shown is the 39-base CDR3, in frame from base 1. The record originates from a study of blood T cell repertoires in COVID-19 (dated by TCRdb to the early 2020s). In the study overall: The collaborator samples originated in the United States, Italy and Spain and spanned the acute and convalescent phases of COVID-19. The material from the prospective study consisted of cDNA or gDNA derived from T cells, B-cell-depleted T cells, or PBMCs. Deeply sampled blood TCRbeta repertoires from subjects exposed to, actively infected with, or recovered from COVID-19 were included in the dataset. A freely available public database, intended as a resource for researchers studying the immune response to SARS-CoV-2, is where the repertoires were released. The samples were drawn from the first 160 participants of the ongoing ImmuneRACE study and from 1,254 subjects provided by 6 global collaborators. Sample metadata almost always included a de-identified subject ID, COVID-19 status, age in years and sex. Where available, HLA class I and class II types were taken from metadata supplied by the sample provider and were not determined by assay-based typing. Broader findings and caveats from the paper: The amount of clinical and demographic metadata varied by source and participant and was provided uncurated.

In the prospective study, participants were about 18 to 100 years old, resided in 24 geographic areas of the United States, and were enrolled through a virtual design. In the prospective study, participants were assigned to cohorts based on the clinical history participants reported in a screening survey and a study questionnaire. Recovered participants in ImmuneRACE Cohort 3 were defined by two consecutive negative NP/OP PCR tests, clearance by a healthcare professional, or resolution of symptoms. Each participant in the prospective study had whole blood, serum and a nasopharyngeal or oropharyngeal swab collected by mobile phlebotomists. Additional blood draws and questionnaires over an approximately 2-month period could optionally be provided by prospective study participants. Blood samples from the prospective study were shipped frozen or at room temperature prior to DNA extraction. TCRbeta CDR3 regions were amplified from genomic DNA using the immunoSEQ Assay, a bias-controlled multiplex PCR. For the original study's pipeline: Nucleated cell counts per sample were estimated from amplification of reference gene primers within the assay. To quantify the absolute abundance of each unique TCRbeta CDR3 rearrangement, sequence reads were collapsed and filtered. For each sample, productive Simpson clonality was calculated as the square root of Simpson's diversity index over productive rearrangements. TCRdb took this table from immuneACCESS and kept in-frame rearrangements with V and J called. Such tables lack part of the clones; where checked against another copy, unresolved V genes explain under half of the gap, and the rest is unexplained. The DNA gave D and trimming, while V, J and clone size come from that table. Within this sample are more than 250,000 clones, with 80% to 90% of them counted one time only. In total, the top ten clones hold roughly a tenth of the sample.

This TCR was sampled from a woman aged 18-35 years who had recovered from COVID-19. The chain joins TRBV3-1 (or the pseudogene TRBV3-2) to TRBJ1-2, with no reliable assignment of the D segment. The sequencing sample was made of PBMCs or T cells enriched from blood (not recorded which). The CDR3 reads as follows: CASSQGADYGYTF. DNA sequence: TGTGCCAGCAGCCAAGGGGCCGACTATGGCTACACCTTC.